This T cell receptor (beta chain) was retrieved from a study of regulatory T cells in long-lasting Graves disease. Construction of the TCR beta libraries employed iRepertoire HTBI primers in conjunction with Arm-PCR of CDR3 regions. One entry per CDR3 protein results from TCRdb running MiXCR on the multiplex PCR reads. In the table there are about 400,000 distinct CDR3 sequences, under 25% of which are singletons. Time point described: persistent/refractory GD, antithyroid drugs over 5 years with positive TRAb. After RNA was extracted from PBMCs, the TCR library was made from it. The source of this sequence is a female donor with Graves disease. Sample: peripheral blood mononuclear cells (PBMCs), taken when the disease was refractory, from a patient treated with antithyroid drugs.

CDR3 bases: TGTGCCAGTGGTCCGGGACTAGCGGGAGGAGGGAGAACCGGGGAGCTGTTTTTT. This sequence encodes CASGPGLAGGGRTGELFF. The chain uses TRBV6-1 and TRBJ2-2, with TRBD2 identical over 15 bases. CDR1 and CDR2 from the germline V gene are MNHNS and SASEGT. The CDR3 has 18 residues. V trimming: 9 bases; J trimming: 5 bases; junction bases outside the gene matches: 13.